This TCR beta chain was sequenced during a study of beta chain features in type 1 diabetes. Regarding the study as a whole: Significant though moderate, a shortening of TCRB CDR3s appeared in all four CD4+ subsets of Type 1 diabetes patients. Although PCR might favor shorter templates, it would do so equally in patients and controls.

Of the isolated RNA, all was reverse transcribed, and so the sequenced material was expressed TCRB transcripts. Naive, central memory and regulatory T cell samples averaged around 3.5 million immunoSEQ reads each. Clones were sequenced by immunoSEQ multiplex PCR, and TCRdb holds only the in-frame ones, with some missing. The data show under 250,000 clones, about 15% seen once. With regard to this clone: Its antigen is unidentified.

This CDR3 comprises 15 residues. The V and J ends lost 10 bases and 0 bases respectively, with 17 bases between them. Looked up from germline, CDR1 is MNHNS and CDR2 is SASEGT. Donors contributed one heparinised blood draw apiece, averaging about 110 mL. All of the sorted populations showed purity greater than 98%. The clonotype comes from a man between 25 and 39 years old with type 1 diabetes. What was sequenced was naive CD4+ T cells from blood. The V gene is TRBV6-1, the J gene TRBJ2-3, with D possibly matching TRBD2 (5 bases). CDR3 in amino acids: CATEGAGSSTDTQYF. Here the CDR3 DNA reads TGTGCCACCGAGGGTGCCGGATCTAGCACAGATACGCAGTATTTT.